This TCR beta chain was documented in a study of cytomegalovirus exposure and HLA in healthy donors. Findings and caveats of the study: Three CMV-associated chains proved CMV antigen-specific in vitro. The classifier, whose performance was assessed in both the original and validation cohorts, reportedly diagnosed cytomegalovirus status with high specificity and sensitivity.

Points on this clone: As yet, its antigen is unknown. Germline and junction disagree at one end, which may indicate a read error.

The CDR3 consists of 14 residues. CDR1 is MGHRA and CDR2 is YSYEKL in the germline V gene. Sequencing was performed with immunoSEQ multiplex PCR; in TCRdb, only in-frame clones are kept and a portion is missing. This table holds 160,000 or so clones, around four fifths found once. Sequencing was performed on PBMCs. J is TRBJ2-3 and V is TRBV4-1; D is possibly TRBD1 (6 bases). This receptor was identified in a man aged 30 to 39 in good health and CMV-seropositive. This CDR3 reads CASSQVGGTDTQYF. The CDR3 DNA follows: TGCGCCAGCAGCCAAGTTGGGGGCACGGATACGCAGTATTTT.